This is a list of T cell receptor beta chains from one sample in a study of blood T cell repertoires in COVID-19. Some clones are missing from TCRdb's copy, which holds only in-frame ones; the method was immunoSEQ multiplex PCR. The data contain 350,000 to 450,000 clones, 85% of them seen just once; the ten biggest clones take up approximately 3.6%. The sample was peripheral blood. These receptors were collected from a woman between 18 and 30 years old with acute or convalescent COVID-19. CDR3s include the opening cysteine and the closing phenylalanine or tryptophan. D genes are given only for firm matches. A clone size is listed for some rows: how often the clone was seen (once, few, many), or a class if it is expanded.

clone size: .
CDR3 length: 14
D gene: TRBD1
J gene: TRBJ2-3
V gene: TRBV11-2
CDR3 protein: CASRTGGGTDTQYF
CDR3 DNA: TGTGCCAGCAGGACAGGGGGTGGGACAGATACGCAGTATTTT

clone size: .
CDR3 length: 15
D gene: TRBD2
J gene: TRBJ2-1
V gene: TRBV27
CDR3 protein: CASSLVLAGGREQFF
CDR3 DNA: TGTGCCAGCAGTTTGGTACTAGCGGGAGGACGTGAGCAGTTCTTC

clone size: .
CDR3 length: 13
D gene: .
J gene: TRBJ1-5
V gene: TRBV7-3
CDR3 protein: CASSLGQGNPQHF
CDR3 DNA: TGTGCCAGCAGCTTGGGTCAGGGGAACCCCCAGCATTTT

clone size: few
CDR3 length: 14
D gene: TRBD1
J gene: TRBJ1-2
V gene: TRBV10-2
CDR3 protein: CASSEQGANYGYTF
CDR3 DNA: TGCGCCAGCAGTGAACAGGGGGCGAACTATGGCTACACCTTC

clone size: .
CDR3 length: 17
D gene: .
J gene: TRBJ2-7
V gene: TRBV18
CDR3 protein: CASSPYTPLYTQDEQYF
CDR3 DNA: TGTGCCAGCTCACCCTACACCCCCCTTTATACCCAGGACGAGCAGTACTTC

clone size: .
CDR3 length: 15
D gene: TRBD1
J gene: TRBJ1-2
V gene: TRBV9
CDR3 protein: CASSGTGANAYGYTF
CDR3 DNA: TGTGCCAGCAGCGGCACAGGGGCGAATGCCTATGGCTACACCTTC

clone size: .
CDR3 length: 15
D gene: .
J gene: TRBJ2-1
V gene: TRBV6-4
CDR3 protein: CASSEAEGDTVEQFF
CDR3 DNA: TGTGCCAGCAGTGAGGCCGAAGGGGATACGGTTGAGCAGTTCTTC

clone size: .
CDR3 length: 13
D gene: .
J gene: TRBJ2-5
V gene: TRBV29-1
CDR3 protein: CSVEEGGRETQYF
CDR3 DNA: TGCAGCGTTGAAGAGGGAGGCAGGGAGACCCAGTACTTC

clone size: .
CDR3 length: 16
D gene: .
J gene: TRBJ2-1
V gene: TRBV21-1
CDR3 protein: CASSKVGSANSNEQFF
CDR3 DNA: TGTGCCAGCAGCAAAGTCGGTAGCGCGAACTCCAATGAGCAGTTCTTC

clone size: .
CDR3 length: 14
D gene: TRBD1
J gene: TRBJ2-7
V gene: TRBV6-5
CDR3 protein: CASTPGQGAGEQYF
CDR3 DNA: TGTGCCAGCACCCCAGGCCAGGGGGCCGGGGAGCAGTACTTC

clone size: .
CDR3 length: 14
D gene: TRBD1
J gene: TRBJ1-5
V gene: TRBV19
CDR3 protein: CASSQGQGNQPQHF
CDR3 DNA: TGTGCCAGTAGTCAAGGACAGGGCAATCAGCCCCAGCATTTT

clone size: .
CDR3 length: 16
D gene: .
J gene: TRBJ2-7
V gene: TRBV11-2
CDR3 protein: CASRGAVGHLSYEQYF
CDR3 DNA: TGTGCCAGCAGGGGGGCGGTAGGGCACCTCTCCTACGAGCAGTACTTC

clone size: .
CDR3 length: 15
D gene: TRBD1
J gene: TRBJ1-5
V gene: TRBV6-6
CDR3 protein: CASSRGQGAYQPQHF
CDR3 DNA: TGTGCCAGCAGCCGCGGACAGGGGGCGTATCAGCCCCAGCATTTT

clone size: .
CDR3 length: 14
D gene: .
J gene: TRBJ2-7
V gene: TRBV4-2
CDR3 protein: CASSQPGNPHEQYF
CDR3 DNA: TGTGCCAGCAGCCAACCAGGGAATCCCCACGAGCAGTACTTC

clone size: .
CDR3 length: 15
D gene: .
J gene: TRBJ1-1
V gene: TRBV6-4
CDR3 protein: CASSDSRGGDTEAFF
CDR3 DNA: TGTGCCAGCAGTGACTCGAGGGGAGGGGATACTGAAGCTTTCTTT

clone size: few
CDR3 length: 18
D gene: TRBD2
J gene: TRBJ2-1
V gene: TRBV9
CDR3 protein: CASSVESGLAGGGNEQFF
CDR3 DNA: TGTGCCAGCAGCGTAGAGTCTGGACTAGCGGGAGGGGGCAATGAGCAGTTCTTC

clone size: .
CDR3 length: 12
D gene: .
J gene: TRBJ1-1
V gene: TRBV11-3
CDR3 protein: CASHRDTTEAFF
CDR3 DNA: TGTGCCAGCCACCGGGACACCACTGAAGCTTTCTTT

clone size: .
CDR3 length: 15
D gene: .
J gene: TRBJ2-3
V gene: TRBV24-1
CDR3 protein: CATSDSMAGPQAQYF
CDR3 DNA: TGTGCCACCAGTGATTCCATGGCGGGGCCCCAAGCGCAGTATTTT

clone size: few
CDR3 length: 15
D gene: .
J gene: TRBJ1-1
V gene: TRBV5-1
CDR3 protein: CASSSLGGGVTEAFF
CDR3 DNA: TGCGCCAGCAGCTCCTTAGGAGGGGGGGTCACTGAAGCTTTCTTT

clone size: .
CDR3 length: 15
D gene: TRBD1
J gene: TRBJ1-4
V gene: TRBV2
CDR3 protein: CASSKTGAGNEKLFF
CDR3 DNA: TGTGCCAGCAGTAAGACAGGGGCTGGTAATGAAAAACTGTTTTTT

clone size: few
CDR3 length: 18
D gene: .
J gene: TRBJ1-1
V gene: TRBV5-1
CDR3 protein: CASSSRSRQGLLNTEAFF
CDR3 DNA: TGCGCCAGCAGCTCGCGTTCGCGGCAGGGACTCTTGAACACTGAAGCTTTCTTT

clone size: .
CDR3 length: 16
D gene: .
J gene: TRBJ1-6
V gene: TRBV12-2
CDR3 protein: CASRLAKGAGNSPLHF
CDR3 DNA: TGTGCAAGTCGCTTAGCCAAAGGGGCGGGGAATTCACCCCTCCACTTT

clone size: once
CDR3 length: 16
D gene: .
J gene: TRBJ1-2
V gene: TRBV23-1
CDR3 protein: CASSHPREAPWLGYTF
CDR3 DNA: TGCGCCAGCAGTCACCCCCGGGAAGCCCCCTGGCTAGGCTACACCTTC

clone size: .
CDR3 length: 13
D gene: .
J gene: TRBJ1-4
V gene: TRBV19
CDR3 protein: CASKVQWNEKLFF
CDR3 DNA: TGTGCCAGTAAAGTACAGTGGAACGAAAAACTGTTTTTT

clone size: once
CDR3 length: 16
D gene: TRBD2
J gene: TRBJ2-2
V gene: TRBV5-1
CDR3 protein: CASSFSLADNTGELFF
CDR3 DNA: TGCGCCAGCAGCTTCAGTCTAGCGGATAACACCGGGGAGCTGTTTTTT

clone size: once
CDR3 length: 18
D gene: TRBD2
J gene: TRBJ2-5
V gene: TRBV5-1
CDR3 protein: CASSLHFGVGGPVETQYF
CDR3 DNA: TGCGCCAGCAGCTTGCATTTCGGCGTGGGAGGGCCTGTGGAGACCCAGTACTTC

clone size: .
CDR3 length: 12
D gene: TRBD1
J gene: TRBJ1-1
V gene: TRBV12-3/TRBV12-4
CDR3 protein: CASSSYRGEAFF
CDR3 DNA: TGTGCCAGCAGTTCCTACAGGGGAGAAGCTTTCTTT

clone size: .
CDR3 length: 15
D gene: .
J gene: TRBJ2-7
V gene: TRBV9
CDR3 protein: CASSVAGIGNYEQYF
CDR3 DNA: TGTGCCAGCAGCGTAGCGGGGATAGGGAACTACGAGCAGTACTTC

clone size: .
CDR3 length: 14
D gene: .
J gene: TRBJ2-5
V gene: TRBV19
CDR3 protein: CASSIVGGIETQYF
CDR3 DNA: TGTGCCAGTAGTATAGTCGGCGGGATAGAGACCCAGTACTTC

clone size: .
CDR3 length: 12
D gene: .
J gene: TRBJ1-2
V gene: TRBV28
CDR3 protein: CASSSTGYGYTF
CDR3 DNA: TGTGCCAGCAGTTCGACAGGCTATGGCTACACCTTC

clone size: .
CDR3 length: 13
D gene: TRBD1
J gene: TRBJ1-1
V gene: TRBV15
CDR3 protein: CATREGQYTEAFF
CDR3 DNA: TGTGCCACCAGGGAGGGACAGTACACTGAAGCTTTCTTT

clone size: .
CDR3 length: 11
D gene: .
J gene: TRBJ1-2
V gene: TRBV29-1
CDR3 protein: CSVQENYGYTF
CDR3 DNA: TGCAGCGTTCAGGAAAACTATGGCTACACCTTC

clone size: .
CDR3 length: 19
D gene: TRBD1
J gene: TRBJ1-6
V gene: TRBV2
CDR3 protein: CASSDERPGQPSSNSPLHF
CDR3 DNA: TGTGCCAGCAGTGATGAACGTCCGGGACAGCCGAGCTCCAATTCACCCCTCCACTTT

clone size: .
CDR3 length: 14
D gene: .
J gene: TRBJ1-3
V gene: TRBV5-4
CDR3 protein: CASSLSQSGNTIYF
CDR3 DNA: TGTGCCAGCAGCTTATCCCAGTCTGGAAACACCATATATTTT

clone size: .
CDR3 length: 14
D gene: TRBD1
J gene: TRBJ2-5
V gene: TRBV5-4
CDR3 protein: CASSFRGLQETQYF
CDR3 DNA: TGTGCCAGCAGCTTCAGGGGGCTCCAAGAGACCCAGTACTTC

clone size: .
CDR3 length: 16
D gene: TRBD1
J gene: TRBJ2-2
V gene: TRBV6-1
CDR3 protein: CASSEFRTGYTGELFF
CDR3 DNA: TGTGCCAGCAGTGAATTCCGGACAGGGTACACCGGGGAGCTGTTTTTT

clone size: .
CDR3 length: 17
D gene: TRBD2
J gene: TRBJ2-3
V gene: TRBV4-2
CDR3 protein: CASSHVSGGASTDTQYF
CDR3 DNA: TGTGCCAGCAGCCACGTTAGCGGGGGGGCGAGCACAGATACGCAGTATTTT

clone size: .
CDR3 length: 16
D gene: .
J gene: TRBJ1-3
V gene: TRBV6-1
CDR3 protein: CASSELQAFSGNTIYF
CDR3 DNA: TGTGCCAGCAGTGAGCTACAGGCCTTCTCTGGAAACACCATATATTTT

clone size: many
CDR3 length: 13
D gene: .
J gene: TRBJ1-2
V gene: TRBV27
CDR3 protein: CATRGDSAYGYTF
CDR3 DNA: TGTGCCACGAGAGGCGACTCGGCCTATGGCTACACCTTC

clone size: .
CDR3 length: 17
D gene: .
J gene: TRBJ1-1
V gene: TRBV9
CDR3 protein: CASSVDGRAEMNTEAFF
CDR3 DNA: TGTGCCAGCAGCGTAGATGGGAGGGCAGAAATGAACACTGAAGCTTTCTTT

clone size: .
CDR3 length: 14
D gene: TRBD1
J gene: TRBJ1-2
V gene: TRBV5-8
CDR3 protein: CASSLTGGATGYTF
CDR3 DNA: TGTGCCAGCAGCTTGACAGGGGGCGCGACTGGCTACACCTTC

clone size: .
CDR3 length: 14
D gene: .
J gene: TRBJ1-4
V gene: TRBV7-8
CDR3 protein: CASSKGRVGEKLFF
CDR3 DNA: TGTGCCAGCAGCAAGGGCAGGGTGGGAGAAAAACTGTTTTTT

clone size: .
CDR3 length: 13
D gene: TRBD1
J gene: TRBJ1-2
V gene: TRBV6-6
CDR3 protein: CASSNRGANGYTF
CDR3 DNA: TGTGCCAGCAGTAACAGGGGAGCAAATGGCTACACCTTC

clone size: .
CDR3 length: 18
D gene: TRBD2
J gene: TRBJ2-5
V gene: TRBV7-3
CDR3 protein: CASSPRLAGGPRQETQYF
CDR3 DNA: TGTGCCAGCAGCCCCCGACTAGCGGGAGGGCCGCGCCAAGAGACCCAGTACTTC

clone size: few
CDR3 length: 17
D gene: TRBD1
J gene: TRBJ1-2
V gene: TRBV6-1
CDR3 protein: CASSDLWGQRENYGYTF
CDR3 DNA: TGTGCCAGCAGTGACCTCTGGGGACAGCGGGAGAACTATGGCTACACCTTC

clone size: .
CDR3 length: 15
D gene: .
J gene: TRBJ2-2
V gene: TRBV28
CDR3 protein: CASSLSGTGSGELFF
CDR3 DNA: TGTGCCAGCAGTTTATCGGGTACTGGTTCCGGGGAGCTGTTTTTT

clone size: .
CDR3 length: 13
D gene: .
J gene: TRBJ2-5
V gene: TRBV15
CDR3 protein: CATSRDTRETQYF
CDR3 DNA: TGTGCCACCAGCAGAGACACGCGAGAGACCCAGTACTTC

clone size: .
CDR3 length: 16
D gene: TRBD2
J gene: TRBJ2-1
V gene: TRBV7-2
CDR3 protein: CASSSLAGAVYNEQFF
CDR3 DNA: TGTGCCAGCAGCTCCTTAGCGGGAGCTGTCTACAATGAGCAGTTCTTC

clone size: .
CDR3 length: 15
D gene: TRBD1
J gene: TRBJ1-5
V gene: TRBV19
CDR3 protein: CASSLGGMGNQPQHF
CDR3 DNA: TGTGCCAGTAGTCTAGGGGGCATGGGCAATCAGCCCCAGCATTTT

clone size: .
CDR3 length: 16
D gene: TRBD2
J gene: TRBJ2-1
V gene: TRBV5-1
CDR3 protein: CASSLPTSGSFDEQFF
CDR3 DNA: TGCGCCAGCAGCTTGCCGACTAGCGGGAGTTTCGATGAGCAGTTCTTC

clone size: .
CDR3 length: 15
D gene: .
J gene: TRBJ1-6
V gene: TRBV6-5
CDR3 protein: CASSTTGRRNSPLHF
CDR3 DNA: TGTGCCAGCAGCACTACAGGGCGGCGGAATTCACCCCTCCACTTT

clone size: .
CDR3 length: 13
D gene: .
J gene: TRBJ1-6
V gene: TRBV10-1
CDR3 protein: CASSRGDTSPLHF
CDR3 DNA: TGCGCCAGCAGTCGGGGGGATACTTCACCCCTCCACTTT

clone size: .
CDR3 length: 14
D gene: .
J gene: TRBJ1-1
V gene: TRBV5-1
CDR3 protein: CASSYRDGGTEAFF
CDR3 DNA: TGCGCCAGCAGCTACAGGGATGGTGGCACTGAAGCTTTCTTT